This T cell receptor beta chain was identified during a study of identical twins' blood T cells. CDR3 length equals 12 residues. Looked up from germline, CDR1 is SGHNT and CDR2 is YENEEA. Trimming removed 2 bases from V and 8 bases from J; junction bases left unmatched: 0. A single record per CDR3 protein comes from TCRdb applying MiXCR to the 5' RACE reads. This table holds fewer than 450,000 distinct CDR3 sequences, more than 25% found once. Three pairs of healthy female monozygous twins were the donors. This TCR was sampled from a woman aged 18 to 55 in good health. Specimen: PBMCs. The chain carries TRBV11-3 and TRBJ2-1; 7 bases align to TRBD1. The CDR3 nucleotides are TGTGCCAGCAGCTTACAGGGGGATGAGCAGTTCTTC. This encodes CASSLQGDEQFF.